This T cell receptor (beta chain) originates from a study of identical twins. The study, taken as a whole, reports: Within monozygotic twins, out-of-frame TCR alpha sharing was underestimated by the models. There were fewer insertions in abundant cord blood beta clonotypes, but memory repertoires showed no such pattern.

TCRdb called the 5' RACE reads again in MiXCR, with one record for every CDR3 protein. The profile shows around 160,000 distinct CDR3 sequences, around 3.5% of them singletons. With respect to this clonotype: The antigen remains undetermined.

The V gene's germline CDR1 is KGHSH and CDR2 LQKENI. The CDR3 totals 15 residues. V shed 6 bases, J shed 7 bases, and the junction held 9 bases outside the gene matches. The receptor was isolated from a man between 18 and 35 years old in good health. V is TRBV18 and J is TRBJ1-4; 9 positions agree with TRBD1. Input material: memory T cells sorted from blood. The CDR3 DNA reads TGTGCCAGCTCCGTCTCCGGGACAGGGACTGAAAAACTGTTTTTT. Encoded protein: CASSVSGTGTEKLFF.